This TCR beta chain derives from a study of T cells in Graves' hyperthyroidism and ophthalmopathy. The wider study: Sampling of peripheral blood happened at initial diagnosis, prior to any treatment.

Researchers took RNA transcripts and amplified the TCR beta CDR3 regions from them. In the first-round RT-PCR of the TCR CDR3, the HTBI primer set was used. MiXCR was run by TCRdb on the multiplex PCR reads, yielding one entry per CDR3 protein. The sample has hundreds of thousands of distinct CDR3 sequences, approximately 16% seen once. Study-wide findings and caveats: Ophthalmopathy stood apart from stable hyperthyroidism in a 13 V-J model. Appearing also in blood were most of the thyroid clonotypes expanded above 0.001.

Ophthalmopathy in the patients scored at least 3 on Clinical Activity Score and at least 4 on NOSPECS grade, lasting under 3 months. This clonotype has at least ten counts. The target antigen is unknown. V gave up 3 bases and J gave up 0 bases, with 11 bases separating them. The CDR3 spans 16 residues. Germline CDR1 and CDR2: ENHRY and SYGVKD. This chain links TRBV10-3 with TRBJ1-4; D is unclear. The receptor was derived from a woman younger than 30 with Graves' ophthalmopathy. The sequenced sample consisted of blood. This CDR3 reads CAISDPQATTNEKLFF. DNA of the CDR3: TGTGCCATCAGTGACCCGCAGGCTACAACTAATGAAAAACTGTTTTTT.